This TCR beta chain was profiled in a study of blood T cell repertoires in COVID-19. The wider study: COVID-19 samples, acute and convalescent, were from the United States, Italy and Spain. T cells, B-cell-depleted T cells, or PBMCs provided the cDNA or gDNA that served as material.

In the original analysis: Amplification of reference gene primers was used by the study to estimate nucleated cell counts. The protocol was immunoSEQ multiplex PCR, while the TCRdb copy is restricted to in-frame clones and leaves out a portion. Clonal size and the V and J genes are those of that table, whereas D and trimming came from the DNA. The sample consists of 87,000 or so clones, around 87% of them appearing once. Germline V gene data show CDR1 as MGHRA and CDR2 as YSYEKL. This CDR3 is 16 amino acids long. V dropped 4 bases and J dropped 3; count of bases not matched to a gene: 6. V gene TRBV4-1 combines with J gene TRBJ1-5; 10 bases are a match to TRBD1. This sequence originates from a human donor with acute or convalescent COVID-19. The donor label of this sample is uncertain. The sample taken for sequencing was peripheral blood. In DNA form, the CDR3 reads TGCGCCAGCAGCCCAGAGGACAGGGGGGTCAATCAGCCCCAGCATTTT. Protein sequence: CASSPEDRGVNQPQHF.